This TCR beta chain was identified during a study of monozygotic twins with inflammatory bowel disease. Germline V gene data show CDR1 as LGHDT and CDR2 as YNNKEL (reference sequence). CDR3 length equals 14 residues. TCRdb re-called the 5' RACE reads and shows each CDR3 protein once, DNA omitted. This sample's table reports 85,000 to 110,000 distinct CDR3 sequences. Sequenced: blood. The TCR comes from a human donor with ulcerative colitis or Crohn's disease, or a healthy co-twin of an affected twin (not recorded which). The chain joins TRBV3-1 to TRBJ2-7; there is no DNA to check the TCRdb D call of TRBD1. The CDR3 loop is CASSQLGGSEEQYF.